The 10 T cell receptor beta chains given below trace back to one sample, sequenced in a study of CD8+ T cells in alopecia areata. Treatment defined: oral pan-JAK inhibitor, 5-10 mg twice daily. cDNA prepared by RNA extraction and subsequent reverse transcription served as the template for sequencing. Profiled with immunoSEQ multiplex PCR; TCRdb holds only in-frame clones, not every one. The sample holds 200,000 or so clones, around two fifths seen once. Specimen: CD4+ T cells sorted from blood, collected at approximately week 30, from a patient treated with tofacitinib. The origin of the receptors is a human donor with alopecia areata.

CDR3 region: CASSLEALSDTQYF. The CDR3 region has the DNA TGTGCCAGCAGCTTAGAAGCCCTATCAGATACGCAGTATTTT. The genes are TRBV7-9 and TRBJ2-3; D gene ambiguous. The germline CDR1 and CDR2 sequences are SEHNR and FQNEAQ (reference sequence). Trimming shortened V by 1 base and J by 4 bases, and 9 bases separated the two germline ends. The CDR3 has 14 amino acids.

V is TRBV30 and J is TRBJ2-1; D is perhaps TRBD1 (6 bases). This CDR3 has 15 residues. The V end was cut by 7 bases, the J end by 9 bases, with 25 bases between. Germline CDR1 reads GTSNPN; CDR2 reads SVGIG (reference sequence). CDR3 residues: CALSGHTLIGSEQFF. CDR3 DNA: TGTGCCTTGTCGGGACATACTTTGATTGGCAGTGAGCAGTTCTTC.

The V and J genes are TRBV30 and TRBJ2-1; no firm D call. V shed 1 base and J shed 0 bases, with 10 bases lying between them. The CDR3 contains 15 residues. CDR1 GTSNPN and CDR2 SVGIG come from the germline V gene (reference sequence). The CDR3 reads CAWSADTSSYNEQFF. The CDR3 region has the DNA TGTGCCTGGAGTGCAGATACCAGCTCCTACAATGAGCAGTTCTTC.

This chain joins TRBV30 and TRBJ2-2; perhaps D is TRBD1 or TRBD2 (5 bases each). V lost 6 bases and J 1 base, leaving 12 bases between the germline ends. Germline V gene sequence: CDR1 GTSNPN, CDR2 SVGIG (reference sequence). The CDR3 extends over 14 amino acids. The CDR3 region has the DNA TGTGCCTGTCCAGGGACCCTGAACACCGGGGAGCTGTTTTTT. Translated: CACPGTLNTGELFF.

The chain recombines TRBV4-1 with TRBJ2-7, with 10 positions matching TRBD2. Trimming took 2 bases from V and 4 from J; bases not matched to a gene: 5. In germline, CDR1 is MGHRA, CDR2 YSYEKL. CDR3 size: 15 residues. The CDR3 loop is CASSQLAGVRYEQYF. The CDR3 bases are TGCGCCAGCAGCCAACTAGCGGGAGTCCGGTACGAGCAGTACTTC.

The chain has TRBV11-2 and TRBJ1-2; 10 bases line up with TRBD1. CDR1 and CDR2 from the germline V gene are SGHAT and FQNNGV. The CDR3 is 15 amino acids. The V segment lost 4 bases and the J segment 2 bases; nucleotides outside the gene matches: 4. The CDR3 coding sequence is TGTGCCAGCAGCTCTCGGACAGGGGGAAACTATGGCTACACCTTC. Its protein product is CASSSRTGGNYGYTF.

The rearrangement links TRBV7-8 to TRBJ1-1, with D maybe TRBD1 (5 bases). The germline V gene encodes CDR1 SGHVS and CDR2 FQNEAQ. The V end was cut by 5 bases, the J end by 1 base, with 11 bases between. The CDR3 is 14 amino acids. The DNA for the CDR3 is TGTGCCAGCAGCGCGGGACGGGCGAACACTGAAGCTTTCTTT. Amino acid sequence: CASSAGRANTEAFF.

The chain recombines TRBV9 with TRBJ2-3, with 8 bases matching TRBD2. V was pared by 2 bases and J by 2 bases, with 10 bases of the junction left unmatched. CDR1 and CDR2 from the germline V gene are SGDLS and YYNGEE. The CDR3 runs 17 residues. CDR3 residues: CASSVGTSESLTDTQYF. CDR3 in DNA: TGTGCCAGCAGCGTTGGGACTAGTGAATCCCTCACAGATACGCAGTATTTT.

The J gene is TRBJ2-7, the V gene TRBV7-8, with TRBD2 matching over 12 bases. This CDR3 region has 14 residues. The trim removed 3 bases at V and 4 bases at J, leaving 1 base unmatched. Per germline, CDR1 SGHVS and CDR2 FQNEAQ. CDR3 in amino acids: CASSFGLAGYEQYF. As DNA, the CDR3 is TGTGCCAGCAGCTTTGGACTAGCGGGATACGAGCAGTACTTC.

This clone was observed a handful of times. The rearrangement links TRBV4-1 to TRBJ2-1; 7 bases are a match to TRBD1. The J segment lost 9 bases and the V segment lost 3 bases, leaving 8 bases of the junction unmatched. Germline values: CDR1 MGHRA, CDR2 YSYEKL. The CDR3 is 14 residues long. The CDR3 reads CASSQNLQGFEQFF. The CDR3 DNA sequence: TGCGCCAGCAGCCAGAACTTACAGGGGTTTGAGCAGTTCTTC.